The present T cell receptor (beta chain) was sequenced within a study of blood T cells in healthy people across ages. Study-level points and caveats: No conclusive comparison of naive versus antigen-experienced cells was possible with unsorted PBMCs.

Remarks on this clonotype: Its antigen is still unknown.

The V gene's germline CDR1 is SGHVS and CDR2 FQNEAQ. V lost 5 bases, J lost 2 bases, and 12 bases lay in between. This CDR3 region has 14 residues. Using a J-beta primer mix together with a sample-barcoded 5' primer, a second PCR was run for about 7 to 12 cycles. Every sample gave at least 2.5 million paired-end reads containing CDR3. TCRdb analysed the 5' RACE reads with MiXCR anew, one entry per CDR3 protein. The table has over 700,000 distinct CDR3 sequences, more than 20% seen once; the top ten hold more than 8.5%. This same sample was also part of a study on T cells of mothers and their children. That source adds: Amplification in the second PCR used the M1S primer, which added sample barcodes and 2-4 random nucleotides. Per mother, over 9 million TCR beta CDR3 reads were obtained; per child, about 3 million.

This chain connects TRBV7-8 to TRBJ2-5; tentatively, D is TRBD2 (5 bases). The source is a boy aged 5-17 years in good health. Sequenced: blood. The CDR3 DNA is TGTGCCAGCAGCATGCGACGGGGTCAAGAGACCCAGTACTTC. As protein: CASSMRRGQETQYF.